This is a list of T cell receptor beta chains from one sample in a study of T cell responses to AZD1222 COVID-19 vaccine. Sequencing was performed with immunoSEQ multiplex PCR; in TCRdb, only in-frame clones are kept and a portion is missing. The sample has roughly 70,000 clones; 88% are singletons. This sample comprised peripheral blood, obtained 28 days after the second dose of the MenACWY control vaccine. The receptors stem from an adult who received the MenACWY meningococcal vaccine as a control. Both conserved end residues are part of each CDR3. A D gene is named only where the DNA matches it firmly. The listing skips clone size in some rows; elsewhere it reads once, few, many or a size class.

v_call: TRBV7-2
d_call: .
clone_size: once
j_call: TRBJ2-7
cdr3_nt: TGTGCCAGCAGCTTAGGCGGTTTCTCCTACGAGCAGTACTTC
cdr3_aa: CASSLGGFSYEQYF

v_call: TRBV7-9
d_call: TRBD1
clone_size: .
j_call: TRBJ1-6
cdr3_nt: TGTGCCAGCAGCGCAAACCGGGACAGTAGGTCACCCCTCCACTTT
cdr3_aa: CASSANRDSRSPLHF

v_call: TRBV7-2
d_call: TRBD2
clone_size: .
j_call: TRBJ2-7
cdr3_nt: TGTGCCAGCAGCGCGGGGGACGGTTACTACGAGCAGTACTTC
cdr3_aa: CASSAGDGYYEQYF

v_call: TRBV9
d_call: .
clone_size: .
j_call: TRBJ1-2
cdr3_nt: TGTGCCAGCAGCGTAGGCAGGGGCTATGGCTACACCTTC
cdr3_aa: CASSVGRGYGYTF

v_call: TRBV30
d_call: TRBD2
clone_size: .
j_call: TRBJ2-7
cdr3_nt: TGTGCCTGGAGTCAGGGAAGGCTAGCGGGCAGCTCCTACGAGCAGTACTTC
cdr3_aa: CAWSQGRLAGSSYEQYF

v_call: TRBV5-4
d_call: .
clone_size: .
j_call: TRBJ2-1
cdr3_nt: TGTGCCAGCAGCTCAGCCTTTTACAATGAGCAGTTCTTC
cdr3_aa: CASSSAFYNEQFF

v_call: TRBV19
d_call: .
clone_size: .
j_call: TRBJ2-1
cdr3_nt: TGTGCCAGTAGTATAGGCTTTCCAGGTAGCGATGAGCAGTTCTTC
cdr3_aa: CASSIGFPGSDEQFF

v_call: TRBV7-2
d_call: .
clone_size: .
j_call: TRBJ1-5
cdr3_nt: TGTGCCAGCAGCTTGGAAGAGAGGGCCCAGCCCCAGCATTTT
cdr3_aa: CASSLEERAQPQHF

v_call: TRBV7-2
d_call: TRBD1
clone_size: .
j_call: TRBJ1-1
cdr3_nt: TGTGCCAGCAGTCCCCAGGGACAGGGGGTGGCTTTCTTT
cdr3_aa: CASSPQGQGVAFF

v_call: TRBV21-1
d_call: .
clone_size: .
j_call: TRBJ2-2
cdr3_nt: TGTGCCAGCAGCCGGGGACAGGAATACACCGGGGAGCTGTTTTTT
cdr3_aa: CASSRGQEYTGELFF

v_call: TRBV19
d_call: TRBD1
clone_size: .
j_call: TRBJ2-3
cdr3_nt: TGTGCCAGTAGTATTCAGGGGGCGGAGTGGAATACGCAGTATTTT
cdr3_aa: CASSIQGAEWNTQYF

v_call: TRBV11-2
d_call: .
clone_size: .
j_call: TRBJ1-2
cdr3_nt: TGTGCCAGCAGCTTTAGCTACCCCCGCGGGGCTCACTATGGCTACACCTTC
cdr3_aa: CASSFSYPRGAHYGYTF

v_call: TRBV20-1
d_call: .
clone_size: .
j_call: TRBJ1-2
cdr3_nt: TGCAGTGCTAGTGGGGTCTATGGCTACACCTTC
cdr3_aa: CSASGVYGYTF

v_call: TRBV6-5
d_call: TRBD1
clone_size: .
j_call: TRBJ2-7
cdr3_nt: TGTGCCAGCAGCCCAATCGGACAGGGGGGGTACGAGCAGTACTTC
cdr3_aa: CASSPIGQGGYEQYF

v_call: TRBV5-1
d_call: .
clone_size: few
j_call: TRBJ1-1
cdr3_nt: TGCGCCAGCAGCTTGGAAGGCACCTTCACTGAAGCTTTCTTT
cdr3_aa: CASSLEGTFTEAFF

v_call: TRBV6-6
d_call: .
clone_size: .
j_call: TRBJ1-3
cdr3_nt: TGTGCCAGCATTCCCGAGCGGGCTGCGGGAAACACCATATATTTT
cdr3_aa: CASIPERAAGNTIYF

v_call: TRBV27
d_call: TRBD1
clone_size: once
j_call: TRBJ1-2
cdr3_nt: TGTGCCAGCGCGGACAGGCCACTCTATGGCTACACCTTC
cdr3_aa: CASADRPLYGYTF

v_call: TRBV28
d_call: .
clone_size: .
j_call: TRBJ2-7
cdr3_nt: TGTGCCAGCAGTTTTTTCTCCGGGACTCACTCCTACGAGCAGTACTTC
cdr3_aa: CASSFFSGTHSYEQYF

v_call: TRBV7-8
d_call: .
clone_size: .
j_call: TRBJ2-3
cdr3_nt: TGTGCCAGCAGCTTACGCGGGGACACAGATACGCAGTATTTT
cdr3_aa: CASSLRGDTDTQYF

v_call: TRBV5-1
d_call: .
clone_size: .
j_call: TRBJ2-2
cdr3_nt: TGCGCCAGCAGCATGTTGGACACGAGCGGGGAGCTGTTTTTT
cdr3_aa: CASSMLDTSGELFF

v_call: TRBV27
d_call: .
clone_size: .
j_call: TRBJ2-7
cdr3_nt: TGTGCCAGCAGTTTATATGCGATTCGCACTATAGGAGCTTCCTACGAGCAGTACTTC
cdr3_aa: CASSLYAIRTIGASYEQYF

v_call: TRBV18
d_call: .
clone_size: .
j_call: TRBJ1-6
cdr3_nt: TGTGCCAGCTCCCCTCCGGGGGGTAATTCACCCCTCCACTTT
cdr3_aa: CASSPPGGNSPLHF

v_call: TRBV27
d_call: TRBD2
clone_size: .
j_call: TRBJ2-1
cdr3_nt: TGTGCCAGCAGTCGGGGGGAGAACAATGAGCAGTTCTTC
cdr3_aa: CASSRGENNEQFF

v_call: TRBV10-1
d_call: TRBD2
clone_size: .
j_call: TRBJ2-2
cdr3_nt: TGCGCCAGCAGTGAGTCGATGTTGCGGGAGGGAGGCACCGGGGAGCTGTTTTTT
cdr3_aa: CASSESMLREGGTGELFF

v_call: TRBV30
d_call: .
clone_size: .
j_call: TRBJ1-2
cdr3_nt: TGTGCCTGGAGTGGCTCCCGGGACTATGGCTACACCTTC
cdr3_aa: CAWSGSRDYGYTF

v_call: TRBV5-1
d_call: TRBD2
clone_size: .
j_call: TRBJ2-7
cdr3_nt: TGCGCCAGCAGCATCCCAGGGACTAGCGGGGGAGTCTACGAGCAGTACTTC
cdr3_aa: CASSIPGTSGGVYEQYF

v_call: TRBV19
d_call: .
clone_size: .
j_call: TRBJ2-3
cdr3_nt: TGTGCCAGTAGTATAGGGGCCCCACGCACAGATACGCAGTATTTT
cdr3_aa: CASSIGAPRTDTQYF

v_call: TRBV7-9
d_call: TRBD1
clone_size: .
j_call: TRBJ2-3
cdr3_nt: TGTGCCAGCAGCTCGGGACAGTTCACAGATACGCAGTATTTT
cdr3_aa: CASSSGQFTDTQYF

v_call: TRBV5-1
d_call: TRBD1
clone_size: .
j_call: TRBJ1-2
cdr3_nt: TGCGCCAGCAGCCAGGGACAGGGTAGCGGCTACACCTTC
cdr3_aa: CASSQGQGSGYTF

v_call: TRBV10-1
d_call: TRBD1
clone_size: .
j_call: TRBJ1-2
cdr3_nt: TGCGCCAGCAGTGATGGGACAGGGGTAGATGGCTACACCTTC
cdr3_aa: CASSDGTGVDGYTF

v_call: TRBV10-3
d_call: TRBD2
clone_size: .
j_call: TRBJ2-7
cdr3_nt: TGTGCCATCAGTGGGACTAGCGGGGGAACCTACGAGCAGTACTTC
cdr3_aa: CAISGTSGGTYEQYF

v_call: TRBV5-1
d_call: .
clone_size: .
j_call: TRBJ1-1
cdr3_nt: TGCGCCAGCAGCTTGGCCGGGAATCTGAACACTGAAGCTTTCTTT
cdr3_aa: CASSLAGNLNTEAFF

v_call: TRBV19
d_call: TRBD1
clone_size: .
j_call: TRBJ2-7
cdr3_nt: TGTGCCAGTAGTCCTCCTCCGGCGAGGGGGCGCATCTTCGACGAGCAGTACTTC
cdr3_aa: CASSPPPARGRIFDEQYF

v_call: TRBV28
d_call: TRBD2
clone_size: .
j_call: TRBJ2-1
cdr3_nt: TGTGCCAGCAGTCTAGTGGGCGGGGGAGACAATGAGCAGTTCTTC
cdr3_aa: CASSLVGGGDNEQFF

v_call: TRBV27
d_call: .
clone_size: .
j_call: TRBJ1-5
cdr3_nt: TGTGCCAGCAGTTTTGGGCAGGGGAATCAGCCCCAGCATTTT
cdr3_aa: CASSFGQGNQPQHF

v_call: TRBV6-2/TRBV6-3
d_call: TRBD1
clone_size: .
j_call: TRBJ1-1
cdr3_nt: TGTGCCAGCAGTGAGGGACAGTTGAACACTGAAGCTTTCTTT
cdr3_aa: CASSEGQLNTEAFF

v_call: TRBV28
d_call: .
clone_size: .
j_call: TRBJ1-2
cdr3_nt: TGTGCCAGCATTACCACGAGTGGCGGCTATGGCTACACCTTC
cdr3_aa: CASITTSGGYGYTF

v_call: TRBV7-2
d_call: TRBD1
clone_size: .
j_call: TRBJ2-5
cdr3_nt: TGTGCCAGCAGCTTAGTAAGGGGGCCCCAAGAGACCCAGTACTTC
cdr3_aa: CASSLVRGPQETQYF

v_call: TRBV7-2
d_call: .
clone_size: .
j_call: TRBJ2-3
cdr3_nt: TGTGCCACGCACAGAGTCACAGATACGCAGTATTTT
cdr3_aa: CATHRVTDTQYF

v_call: TRBV3-1/TRBV3-2
d_call: .
clone_size: .
j_call: TRBJ1-4
cdr3_nt: TGTGCCAGCAGGCCCTCCCCGGAGACTAATGAAAAACTGTTTTTT
cdr3_aa: CASRPSPETNEKLFF

v_call: TRBV5-1
d_call: TRBD1
clone_size: few
j_call: TRBJ2-7
cdr3_nt: TGCGCCAGCAGCCGGGAAGGGACAGGGGCAGGAGAGCAGTACTTC
cdr3_aa: CASSREGTGAGEQYF

v_call: TRBV19
d_call: .
clone_size: .
j_call: TRBJ2-2
cdr3_nt: TGTGCCAGTAGTATAGACAGTGTGCTCACCGGGGAGCTGTTTTTT
cdr3_aa: CASSIDSVLTGELFF

v_call: TRBV6-2/TRBV6-3
d_call: .
clone_size: .
j_call: TRBJ1-5
cdr3_nt: TGTGCCAGCAGTTACGTTGGCGGGGCGGACCAGCCCCAGCATTTT
cdr3_aa: CASSYVGGADQPQHF

v_call: TRBV6-2/TRBV6-3
d_call: TRBD1
clone_size: .
j_call: TRBJ1-1
cdr3_nt: TGTGCCAGCAGCGTTCGACAGGGTGGAAACACTGAAGCTTTCTTT
cdr3_aa: CASSVRQGGNTEAFF

v_call: TRBV7-2
d_call: TRBD1
clone_size: .
j_call: TRBJ1-1
cdr3_nt: TGTGCCAGCAGCCGGGGGACAGAGAACACTGAAGCTTTCTTT
cdr3_aa: CASSRGTENTEAFF

v_call: TRBV11-3
d_call: .
clone_size: once
j_call: TRBJ2-2
cdr3_nt: TGTGCCAGCAGCTTAGGCGGCCCGGGGACCGGGGAGCTGTTTTTT
cdr3_aa: CASSLGGPGTGELFF